One and the same sample provided the 24 T cell receptor beta chains below, sequenced in a study of blood T cell repertoires in COVID-19. Sequencing was performed with immunoSEQ multiplex PCR; in TCRdb, only in-frame clones are kept and a portion is missing. The sample has some 270,000 clones, 70% to 90% seen once. The material sequenced was PBMCs or T cells enriched from blood (not recorded which). The receptors stem from a woman aged 25 to 39 who had recovered from COVID-19.

This clone appeared a few times. The chain is built from TRBV7-9 and TRBJ2-7, with unresolved D. Germline assignment: CDR1 SEHNR and CDR2 FQNEAQ (reference sequence). This CDR3 contains 12 residues. V lost 3 bases and J lost 4, with 7 bases in between. In DNA, the CDR3 is TGTGCCAGCAGCTTGACGACTTACGAGCAGTACTTC. The encoded protein is CASSLTTYEQYF.

V is TRBV4-1 and J is TRBJ2-1, with 10 bases lining up with TRBD2. Germline V gene data show CDR1 as MGHRA and CDR2 as YSYEKL. This CDR3 contains 17 residues. V shed 2 bases, J shed 4 bases, and the junction held 8 bases outside the gene matches. The CDR3 sequence: CASSQKPSGGEYNEQFF. In DNA form, the CDR3 reads TGCGCCAGCAGCCAAAAGCCCAGCGGGGGGGAGTACAATGAGCAGTTCTTC.

The chain is built from TRBV27 and TRBJ2-5; 9 nucleotides line up with TRBD2. Trimming removed 5 bases from V and 3 bases from J; junction bases left unmatched: 7. CDR3 size: 15 residues. Germline CDR1 MNHEY, CDR2 SMNVEV (reference sequence). The CDR3 DNA follows: TGTGCCAGCAGTAGGACGACTAGCGGCGAAGAGACCCAGTACTTC. It yields the protein CASSRTTSGEETQYF.

The genes are TRBV10-1 and TRBJ1-5; TRBD1 might be the D (6 bases). Germline-derived CDR1 and CDR2 are WNHNN and SYGVQD (reference sequence). The CDR3 contains 17 residues. V was pared by 2 bases and J by 0 bases, with 14 bases between. The DNA for the CDR3 is TGCGCCAGCAGTGAGCCCTTGGGACACTATAGCAATCAGCCCCAGCATTTT. The encoded protein is CASSEPLGHYSNQPQHF.

The gene calls are TRBV28 and TRBJ1-2; D is ambiguous. V shed 5 bases and J shed 0 bases, with 10 bases lying between them. Germline CDR1 and CDR2: MDHEN and SYDVKM. The CDR3 is 14 residues long. The CDR3 loop reads CASSPPHPNYGYTF. In DNA, the CDR3 is TGTGCCAGCAGTCCCCCACATCCTAACTATGGCTACACCTTC.

The rearrangement links TRBV6-2 or TRBV6-3 to TRBJ2-1; 9 bases match TRBD2. The CDR3 is 17 residues long. Germline V gives CDR1 MNHEY, CDR2 SVGEGT. J gave up 7 bases and V 0 bases, and 10 bases lay outside the gene matches. The CDR3, as DNA: TGTGCCAGCAGTTACTCAAGAGCTAGCGGGATAGGGAATGAGCAGTTCTTC. It encodes CASSYSRASGIGNEQFF.

The chain uses TRBV28 and TRBJ1-2, with D maybe TRBD1 (5 bases). The CDR3 is made up of 11 amino acids. From germline, CDR1 is MDHEN and CDR2 SYDVKM. Trimming left V 11 bases short and J 4 bases short, with 11 bases between. The CDR3 is CALGVGYGYTF. CDR3 DNA sequence: TGTGCCTTAGGGGTGGGCTATGGCTACACCTTC.

The chain uses TRBV29-1 and TRBJ1-2; 9 positions agree with TRBD1. The CDR3 has 14 residues. Germline trimming cut 4 bases from V and 6 bases from J; bases unmatched to any gene: 9. Germline loops: CDR1 SQVTM, CDR2 ANQGSEA. The CDR3 sequence: CSVVQGGTGNGYTF. As DNA, the CDR3 is TGCAGCGTTGTTCAGGGAGGGACAGGGAATGGCTACACCTTC.

The rearrangement uses TRBV21-1 and TRBJ2-1; TRBD1, the table's D call, lacks a check against the DNA. TRBV21-1 is a pseudogene. The CDR3 contains 20 residues. The CDR3 sequence is CASIILKKDRGRTDRNEQFF. The CDR3 nucleotides read TGTGCCAGCATCATCTTAAAGAAGGACAGGGGGCGGACGGACCGCAATGAGCAGTTCTTC.

The DNA of the CDR3 is TGTGCCACCAGTGACACAGACACCGACCCTCAGCCCCAGCATTTT. It is translated as CATSDTDTDPQPQHF. The rearrangement joins TRBV24-1 to TRBJ1-5; no definite D call. The CDR3 contains 15 residues. CDR1 is KGHDR and CDR2 is SFDVKD in the germline V gene. V lost 4 bases to trimming and J lost 6 bases, with 15 bases between them.

V gene TRBV19 combines with J gene TRBJ2-1; 7 nucleotides match TRBD2. The CDR3 sequence is 15 residues long. Trimming cost V 3 bases and J 4 bases; bases outside gene matches: 6. Germline lookup yields CDR1 LNHDA and CDR2 SQIVND (reference sequence). The chain's CDR3 is CASSIGSGPYNEQFF. CDR3 DNA sequence: TGTGCCAGTAGTATTGGTAGCGGGCCTTACAATGAGCAGTTCTTC.

This chain joins TRBV28 and TRBJ1-3, with a possible D match to TRBD1 (5 bases). Between the trimmed V and J ends, which lost 3 bases and 0 bases, there was a span of 9 bases. Per the germline V gene, CDR1 is MDHEN and CDR2 is SYDVKM. This CDR3 contains 15 residues. The CDR3 is CASSLGGNSGNTIYF. The CDR3 DNA sequence: TGTGCCAGCAGTTTGGGGGGAAACTCTGGAAACACCATATATTTT.

The CDR3 DNA sequence: TGCGCCAGCAGCCAAGGGGTGGAGCGGGGCTACACCTTC. Its translation: CASSQGVERGYTF. The V gene is TRBV4-1, the J gene TRBJ1-2; D unresolved. Deletions cut 1 base from V and 8 bases from J, with 11 bases between. The CDR3 consists of 13 residues. Germline values: CDR1 MGHRA, CDR2 YSYEKL.

The CDR3 is CASSHPGGEGGYTF. CDR3 sequence (DNA): TGTGCCAGCAGCCATCCGGGGGGTGAGGGAGGCTACACCTTC. The chain employs TRBV5-4 and TRBJ1-2; D perhaps matches TRBD1 (5 bases). The germline CDR1 and CDR2 sequences are SGHNT and YYREEE (reference sequence). The CDR3 contains 14 residues. V gave up 4 bases and J gave up 8 bases, with 18 bases separating them.

The chain is built from TRBV19 and TRBJ1-4; possible D gene TRBD1, 5 bases. Germline loops: CDR1 LNHDA, CDR2 SQIVND (reference sequence). V lost 0 bases and J 3 bases, leaving 14 bases between the germline ends. CDR3 length: 17 amino acids. Here the CDR3 reads CASSIDLRGTANEKLFF. CDR3 bases: TGTGCCAGTAGTATAGACCTACGCGGGACGGCTAATGAAAAACTGTTTTTT.

The chain has TRBV30 and TRBJ1-4, with 9 bases aligning to TRBD1. The CDR3 is 14 amino acids. CDR1 and CDR2 from the germline V gene are GTSNPN and SVGIG (reference sequence). J was trimmed by 10 bases and V by 0 bases; bases with no gene match: 6. The DNA of the CDR3 is TGTGCCTGGAGTGTTCAGGGACAGGGTGGAAAACTGTTTTTT. This encodes CAWSVQGQGGKLFF.

This clone was counted once. The genes are TRBV5-4 and TRBJ2-7, with 8 positions matching TRBD1. The junction had 10 bases not matched to a gene; V was cut back by 4 bases and J by 7 bases. The CDR3 has 14 residues. Germline V gene lookup returns CDR1 SGHNT and CDR2 YYREEE (reference sequence). The CDR3 bases are TGTGCCAGCAGCACCGGACAGGGCGCGGGGGAGCAGTACTTC. As protein: CASSTGQGAGEQYF.

The rearrangement uses TRBV19 and TRBJ1-2, with D possibly matching TRBD1 (5 bases). Germline-derived CDR1 and CDR2 are LNHDA and SQIVND (reference sequence). The length of the CDR3 is 14 residues. V lost 5 bases and J lost 2, with 12 bases in between. The CDR3 DNA reads TGTGCCAGTAGTGGCCAGACAGAGAACTATGGCTACACCTTC. This sequence encodes CASSGQTENYGYTF.

This chain links TRBV7-2 with TRBJ1-2; maybe TRBD1 (5 bases). V was trimmed by 0 bases and J by 5 bases, leaving 19 bases between them. The CDR3 contains 17 residues. CDR1 and CDR2 (germline): SGHTA, FQGNSA. The CDR3 is CASSLAPARTGHYGYTF. The CDR3 DNA follows: TGTGCCAGCAGCTTAGCCCCCGCCCGCACAGGACATTATGGCTACACCTTC.

This chain connects TRBV28 to TRBJ2-2; maybe TRBD1 (5 bases). Trimming pared 5 bases from V and 7 bases from J, leaving 11 bases between. The CDR3 loop spans 13 amino acids. Germline CDR1 and CDR2: MDHEN and SYDVKM. This chain's CDR3 is CASSQGPGGELFF. CDR3 DNA sequence: TGTGCCAGCAGTCAGGGTCCGGGCGGGGAGCTGTTTTTT.

The chain links TRBV14 to TRBJ2-1; the match to TRBD1 covers 12 bases. The junction had 5 bases not matched to a gene; V was cut back by 2 bases and J by 9 bases. This CDR3 is 15 amino acids long. Germline CDR1 SGHDN, CDR2 FVKESK. The CDR3 bases are TGTGCCAGCAGCCAACCGGGACAGGGGGCTCTTGAGCAGTTCTTC. Encoded protein: CASSQPGQGALEQFF.

Turning to this clone: The junction shows a germline mismatch at one end, possibly a read error. This CDR3 is CAVVSTATQYF. CDR3 sequence (DNA): TGTGCCGTAGTCTCGACAGCTACGCAGTATTTT. The gene calls are TRBV6-5 and TRBJ2-3; a possible D gene is TRBD1 (5 bases). There are 11 residues in the CDR3. Germline V lookup: CDR1 MNHEY, CDR2 SVGAGI.

The chain joins TRBV7-9 to TRBJ1-5, with 10 bases matching TRBD1. The V gene's germline CDR1 is SEHNR and CDR2 FQNEAQ (reference sequence). The CDR3 runs 13 residues. After removal of 6 bases from V and 8 bases from J, the junction contained 4 bases not matched to a gene. The CDR3 sequence: CASRPGTGEPQHF. The DNA for the CDR3 is TGTGCCAGCAGACCCGGGACAGGGGAGCCCCAGCATTTT.

V gene TRBV6-2 or TRBV6-3 combines with J gene TRBJ1-1; D might be TRBD1 (6 bases). V was trimmed by 5 bases and J by 4 bases, leaving 8 bases between them. The CDR3 covers 12 residues. The germline V gene encodes CDR1 MNHEY and CDR2 SVGEGT. The CDR3 sequence: CASSDRFTEAFF. CDR3 DNA: TGTGCCAGCAGTGACAGGTTCACTGAAGCTTTCTTT.